This TCR beta chain appears in the sequencing data of a study of T cells after yellow fever vaccination. In its sample, this clonotype was seen once. Its antigen is undetermined. The CDR3 runs to 13 residues. Germline CDR1 reads KGHSH; CDR2 reads LQKENI. Trimming cost V 6 bases and J 4 bases, with 12 bases left between them. Findings of the study overall: Weaker, the secondary response peaked sooner, at day 5 versus 15. Highly abundant clonotypes carried over from the bulk population could end up in FACS-sorted repertoires as contaminants. Reappearance after the booster was seen for most primary-vaccination clones, at roughly 96% CD4 and around 88% CD8.

TCRdb re-derived calls from the 5' RACE reads in MiXCR, one entry per CDR3 protein. The sample contains about 550,000 distinct CDR3 sequences, roughly a fifth of which appear only once. The chain combines TRBV18 with TRBJ2-5; possibly TRBD1 for D (5 bases). The receptor's source is a man aged 25 to 40 who received the YFV17D yellow fever vaccine. The input for sequencing was PBMCs, taken 15 days after the yellow fever booster vaccination. CDR3 protein: CASSEQGGETQYF. The CDR3 region has the DNA TGTGCCAGCTCGGAGCAGGGTGGAGAGACCCAGTACTTC.